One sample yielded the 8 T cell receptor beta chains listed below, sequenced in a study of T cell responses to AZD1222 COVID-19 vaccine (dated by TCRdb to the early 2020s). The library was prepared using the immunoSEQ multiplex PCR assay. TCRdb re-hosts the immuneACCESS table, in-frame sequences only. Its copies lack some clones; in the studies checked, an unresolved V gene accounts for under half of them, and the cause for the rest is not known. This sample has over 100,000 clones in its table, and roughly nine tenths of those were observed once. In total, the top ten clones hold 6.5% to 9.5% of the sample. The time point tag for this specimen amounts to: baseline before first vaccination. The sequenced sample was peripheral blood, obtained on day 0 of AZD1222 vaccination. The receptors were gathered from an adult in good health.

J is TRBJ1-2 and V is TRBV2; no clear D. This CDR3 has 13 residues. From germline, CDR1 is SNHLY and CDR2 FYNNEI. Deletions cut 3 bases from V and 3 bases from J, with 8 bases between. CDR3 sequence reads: CASSDSGYYGYTF. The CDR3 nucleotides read TGTGCCAGCAGTGACAGCGGATACTATGGCTACACCTTC.

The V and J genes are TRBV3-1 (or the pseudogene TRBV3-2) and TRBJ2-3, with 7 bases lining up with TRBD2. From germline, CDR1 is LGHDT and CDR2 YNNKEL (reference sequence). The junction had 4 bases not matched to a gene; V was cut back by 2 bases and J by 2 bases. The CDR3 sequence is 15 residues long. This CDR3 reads CASSQQTSPTDTQYF. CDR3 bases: TGTGCCAGCAGCCAACAGACTAGCCCCACAGATACGCAGTATTTT.

CDR3 residues: CASSEPRTSTGELFF. CDR3 DNA sequence: TGCGCCAGCAGTGAGCCTAGGACCAGCACCGGGGAGCTGTTTTTT. The chain joins TRBV10-1 to TRBJ2-2; D unresolved. V gave up 2 bases and J gave up 4 bases, with 11 bases separating them. Per germline, CDR1 WNHNN and CDR2 SYGVQD (reference sequence). This CDR3 spans 15 amino acids.

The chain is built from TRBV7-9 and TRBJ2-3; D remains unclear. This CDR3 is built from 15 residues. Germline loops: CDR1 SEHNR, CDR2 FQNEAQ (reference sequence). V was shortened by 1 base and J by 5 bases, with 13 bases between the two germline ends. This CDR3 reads CASSLGPNSVDTQYF. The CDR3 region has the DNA TGTGCCAGCAGCTTAGGCCCCAATTCGGTAGATACGCAGTATTTT.

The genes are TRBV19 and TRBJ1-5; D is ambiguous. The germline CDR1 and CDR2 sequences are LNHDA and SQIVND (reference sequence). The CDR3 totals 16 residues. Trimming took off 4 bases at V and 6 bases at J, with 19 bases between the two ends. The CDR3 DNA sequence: TGTGCCAGTAGTAGGCCCTTATTGGAGGGCGGTCAGCCCCAGCATTTT. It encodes CASSRPLLEGGQPQHF.

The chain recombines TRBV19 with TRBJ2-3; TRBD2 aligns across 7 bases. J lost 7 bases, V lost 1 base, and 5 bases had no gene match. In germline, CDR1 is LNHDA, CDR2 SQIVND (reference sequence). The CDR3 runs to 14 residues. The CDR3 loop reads CASSIAGGGNTQYF. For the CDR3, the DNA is TGTGCCAGTAGTATAGCGGGAGGCGGGAATACGCAGTATTTT.

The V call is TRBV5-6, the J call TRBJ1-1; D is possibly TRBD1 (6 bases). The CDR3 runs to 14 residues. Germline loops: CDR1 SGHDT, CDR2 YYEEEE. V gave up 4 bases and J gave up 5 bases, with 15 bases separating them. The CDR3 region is CASSPRGGWTEAFF. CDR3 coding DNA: TGTGCCAGCAGCCCGAGGGGGGGTTGGACTGAAGCTTTCTTT.

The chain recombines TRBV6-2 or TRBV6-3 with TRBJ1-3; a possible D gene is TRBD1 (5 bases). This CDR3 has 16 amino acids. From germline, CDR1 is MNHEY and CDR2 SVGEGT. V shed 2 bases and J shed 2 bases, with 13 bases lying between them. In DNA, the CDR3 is TGTGCCAGCAGTTACCCAGCGGCAGGGCCTGGAAACACCATATATTTT. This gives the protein CASSYPAAGPGNTIYF.